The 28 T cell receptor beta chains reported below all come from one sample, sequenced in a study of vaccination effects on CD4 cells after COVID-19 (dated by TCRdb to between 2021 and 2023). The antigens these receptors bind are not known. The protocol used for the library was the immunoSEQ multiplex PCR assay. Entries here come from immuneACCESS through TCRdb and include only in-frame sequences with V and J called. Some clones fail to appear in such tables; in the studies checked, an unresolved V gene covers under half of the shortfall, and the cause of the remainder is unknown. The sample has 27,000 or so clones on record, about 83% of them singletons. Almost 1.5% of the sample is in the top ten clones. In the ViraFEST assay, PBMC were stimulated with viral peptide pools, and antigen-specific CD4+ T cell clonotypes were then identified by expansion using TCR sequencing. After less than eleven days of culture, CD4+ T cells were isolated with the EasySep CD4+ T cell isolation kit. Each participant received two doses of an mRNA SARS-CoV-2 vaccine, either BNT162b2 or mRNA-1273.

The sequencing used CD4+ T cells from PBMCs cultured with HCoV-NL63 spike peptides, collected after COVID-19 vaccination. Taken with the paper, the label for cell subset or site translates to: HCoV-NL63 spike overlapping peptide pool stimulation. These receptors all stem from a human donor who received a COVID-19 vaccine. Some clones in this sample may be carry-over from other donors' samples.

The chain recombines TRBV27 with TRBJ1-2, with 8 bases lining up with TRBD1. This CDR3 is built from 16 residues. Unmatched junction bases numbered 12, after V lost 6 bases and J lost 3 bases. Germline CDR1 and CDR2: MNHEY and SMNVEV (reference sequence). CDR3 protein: CASSPNFGTGDYGYTF. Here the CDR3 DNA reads TGTGCCAGCAGCCCTAACTTCGGGACAGGAGACTATGGCTACACCTTC.

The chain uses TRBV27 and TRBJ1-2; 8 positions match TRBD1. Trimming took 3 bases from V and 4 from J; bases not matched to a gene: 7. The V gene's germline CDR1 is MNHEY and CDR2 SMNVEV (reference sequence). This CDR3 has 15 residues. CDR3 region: CASSLTGVRIYGYTF. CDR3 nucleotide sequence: TGTGCCAGCAGTTTGACAGGGGTTCGCATCTATGGCTACACCTTC.

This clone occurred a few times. The CDR3 region has the DNA TGTGCCAGCAGTCCGATACAGCGCCTCGCTGAAGCTTTCTTT. As protein: CASSPIQRLAEAFF. The chain recombines TRBV27 with TRBJ1-1, with D uncertain. Germline V gene lookup returns CDR1 MNHEY and CDR2 SMNVEV (reference sequence). V lost 5 bases and J lost 6, with 16 bases in between. The CDR3 runs to 14 residues.

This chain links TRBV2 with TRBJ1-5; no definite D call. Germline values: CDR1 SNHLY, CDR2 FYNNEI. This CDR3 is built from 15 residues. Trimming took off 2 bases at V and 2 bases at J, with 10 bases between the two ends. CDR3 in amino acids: CASSERAEGNQPQHF. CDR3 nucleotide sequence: TGTGCCAGCAGTGAAAGGGCAGAAGGCAATCAGCCCCAGCATTTT.

The CDR3 sequence: CASSIQGYSTEAFF. CDR3 DNA: TGCGCCAGCAGCATTCAGGGATATTCCACTGAAGCTTTCTTT. The V call is TRBV4-1, the J call TRBJ1-1, with D possibly matching TRBD1 (5 bases). V shed 5 bases and J shed 4 bases, with 14 bases lying between them. The CDR3 contains 14 residues. Germline assignment: CDR1 MGHRA and CDR2 YSYEKL.

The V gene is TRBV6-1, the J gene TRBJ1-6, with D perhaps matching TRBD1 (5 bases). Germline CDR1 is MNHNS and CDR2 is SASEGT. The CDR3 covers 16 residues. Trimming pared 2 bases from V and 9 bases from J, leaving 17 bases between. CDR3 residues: CASSELTGTARSPLHF. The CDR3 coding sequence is TGTGCCAGCAGTGAATTAACCGGGACCGCTCGTTCACCCCTCCACTTT.

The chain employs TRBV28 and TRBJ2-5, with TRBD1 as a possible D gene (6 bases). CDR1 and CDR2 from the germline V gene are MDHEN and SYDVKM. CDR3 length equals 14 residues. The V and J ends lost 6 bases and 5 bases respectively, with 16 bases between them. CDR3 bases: TGTGCCAGCAGCCCCGCTACAGGGCAGGAGACCCAGTACTTC. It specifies CASSPATGQETQYF.

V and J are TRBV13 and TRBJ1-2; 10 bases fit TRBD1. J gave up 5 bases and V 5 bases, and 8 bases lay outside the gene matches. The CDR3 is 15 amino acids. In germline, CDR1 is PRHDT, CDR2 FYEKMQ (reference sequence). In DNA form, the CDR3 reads TGTGCCAGCAGCCTCCGCGGGACAGGGGCTTATGGCTACACCTTC. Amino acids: CASSLRGTGAYGYTF.

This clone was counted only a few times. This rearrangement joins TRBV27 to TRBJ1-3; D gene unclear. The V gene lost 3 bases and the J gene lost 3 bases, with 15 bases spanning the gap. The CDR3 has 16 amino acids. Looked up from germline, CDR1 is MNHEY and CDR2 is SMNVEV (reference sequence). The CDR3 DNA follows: TGTGCCAGCAGTTTGGTCTCCGGGAAAGGTGGAAACACCATATATTTT. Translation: CASSLVSGKGGNTIYF.

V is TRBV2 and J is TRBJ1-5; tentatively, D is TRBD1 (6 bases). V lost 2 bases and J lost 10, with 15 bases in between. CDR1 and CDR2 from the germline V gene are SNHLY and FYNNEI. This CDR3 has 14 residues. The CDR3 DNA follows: TGTGCCAGCAGTGAAATCGGACAGCTTCAACCCCAGCATTTT. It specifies CASSEIGQLQPQHF.

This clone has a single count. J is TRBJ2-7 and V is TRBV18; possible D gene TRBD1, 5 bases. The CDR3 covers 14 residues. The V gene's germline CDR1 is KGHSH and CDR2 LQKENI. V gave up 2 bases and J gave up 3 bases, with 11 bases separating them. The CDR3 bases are TGTGCCAGCTCACCAGGGGCCTACGGCTACGAGCAGTACGTC. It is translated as CASSPGAYGYEQYV.

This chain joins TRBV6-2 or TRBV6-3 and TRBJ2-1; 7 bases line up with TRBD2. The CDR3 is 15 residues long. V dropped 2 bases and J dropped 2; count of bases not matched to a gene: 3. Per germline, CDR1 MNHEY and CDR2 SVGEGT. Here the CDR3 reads CASSYREGTYNEQFF. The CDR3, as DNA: TGTGCCAGCAGTTACAGGGAGGGAACCTACAATGAGCAGTTCTTC.

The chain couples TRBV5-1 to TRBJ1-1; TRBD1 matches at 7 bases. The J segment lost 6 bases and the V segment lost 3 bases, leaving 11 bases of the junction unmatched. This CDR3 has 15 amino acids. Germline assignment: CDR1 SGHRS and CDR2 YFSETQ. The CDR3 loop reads CASSSGQIFKAEAFF. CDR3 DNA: TGCGCCAGCAGCTCGGGACAGATCTTTAAGGCTGAAGCTTTCTTT.

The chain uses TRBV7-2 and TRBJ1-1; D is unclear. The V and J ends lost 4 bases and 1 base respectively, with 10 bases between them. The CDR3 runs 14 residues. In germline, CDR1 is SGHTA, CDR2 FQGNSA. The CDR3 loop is CASSSGPQNTEAFF. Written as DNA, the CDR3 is TGTGCCAGCAGCTCCGGGCCCCAGAACACTGAAGCTTTCTTT.

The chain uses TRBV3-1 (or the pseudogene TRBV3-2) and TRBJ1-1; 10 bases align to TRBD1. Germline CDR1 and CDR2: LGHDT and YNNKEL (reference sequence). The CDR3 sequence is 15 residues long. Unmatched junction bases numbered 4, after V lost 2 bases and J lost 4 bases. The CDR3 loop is CASSQPGTGATEAFF. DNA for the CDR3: TGTGCCAGCAGCCAACCCGGGACAGGGGCCACTGAAGCTTTCTTT.

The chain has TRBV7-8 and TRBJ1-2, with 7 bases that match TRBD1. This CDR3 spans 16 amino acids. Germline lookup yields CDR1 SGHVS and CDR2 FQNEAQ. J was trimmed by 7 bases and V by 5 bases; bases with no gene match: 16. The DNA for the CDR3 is TGTGCCAGCAGCCTCAACAGGGGAAGCCTTCCTAGTGGCTACACCTTC. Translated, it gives CASSLNRGSLPSGYTF.

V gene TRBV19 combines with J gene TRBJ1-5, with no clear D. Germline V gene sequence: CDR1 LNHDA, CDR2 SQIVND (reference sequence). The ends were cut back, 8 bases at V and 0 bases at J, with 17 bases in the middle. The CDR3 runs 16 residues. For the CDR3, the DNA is TGTGCCAGTGGTCCTGGGCTCCCCTATAGCAATCAGCCCCAGCATTTT. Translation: CASGPGLPYSNQPQHF.

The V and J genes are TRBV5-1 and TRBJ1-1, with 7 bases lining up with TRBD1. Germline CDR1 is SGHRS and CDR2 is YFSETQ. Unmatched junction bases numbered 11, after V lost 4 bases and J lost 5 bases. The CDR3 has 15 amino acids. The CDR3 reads CASSLQGTMGTEAFF. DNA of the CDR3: TGCGCCAGCAGCCTACAGGGGACTATGGGTACTGAAGCTTTCTTT.

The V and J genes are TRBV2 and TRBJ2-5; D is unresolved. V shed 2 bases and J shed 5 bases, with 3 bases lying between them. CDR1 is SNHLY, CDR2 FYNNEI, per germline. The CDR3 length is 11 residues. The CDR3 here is CASSEYETQYF. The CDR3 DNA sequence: TGTGCCAGCAGTGAATACGAGACCCAGTACTTC.

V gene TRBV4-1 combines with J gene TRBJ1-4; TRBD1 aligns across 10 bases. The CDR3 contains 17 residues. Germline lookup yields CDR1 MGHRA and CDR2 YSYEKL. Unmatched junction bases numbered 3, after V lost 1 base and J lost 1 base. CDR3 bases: TGCGCCAGCAGCCAAGGGGACAGGGGACGAACTAATGAAAAACTGTTTTTT. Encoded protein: CASSQGDRGRTNEKLFF.

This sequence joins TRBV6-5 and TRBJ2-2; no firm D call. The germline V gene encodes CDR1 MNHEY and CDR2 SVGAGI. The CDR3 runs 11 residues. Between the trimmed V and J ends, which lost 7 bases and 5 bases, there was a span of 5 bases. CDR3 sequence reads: CASTGTGELFF. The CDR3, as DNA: TGTGCCAGCACCGGGACCGGGGAGCTGTTTTTT.

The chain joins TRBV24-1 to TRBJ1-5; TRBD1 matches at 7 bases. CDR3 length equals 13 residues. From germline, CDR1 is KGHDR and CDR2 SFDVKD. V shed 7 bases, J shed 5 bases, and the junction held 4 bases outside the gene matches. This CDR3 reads CATRGTEDQPQHF. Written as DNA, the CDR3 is TGTGCCACCAGAGGGACAGAAGATCAGCCCCAGCATTTT.

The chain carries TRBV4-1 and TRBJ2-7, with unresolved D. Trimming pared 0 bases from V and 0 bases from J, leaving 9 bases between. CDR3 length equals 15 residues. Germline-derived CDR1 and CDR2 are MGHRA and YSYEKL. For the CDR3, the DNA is TGCGCCAGCAGCCAAGATCCAGGAAGCTCCTACGAGCAGTACGTC. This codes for CASSQDPGSSYEQYV.

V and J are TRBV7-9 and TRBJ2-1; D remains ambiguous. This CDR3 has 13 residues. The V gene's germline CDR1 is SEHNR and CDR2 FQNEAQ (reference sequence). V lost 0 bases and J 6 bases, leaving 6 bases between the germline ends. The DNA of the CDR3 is TGTGCCAGCAGCTTAGCCGGGTTCAATGAGCAGTTCTTC. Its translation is CASSLAGFNEQFF.

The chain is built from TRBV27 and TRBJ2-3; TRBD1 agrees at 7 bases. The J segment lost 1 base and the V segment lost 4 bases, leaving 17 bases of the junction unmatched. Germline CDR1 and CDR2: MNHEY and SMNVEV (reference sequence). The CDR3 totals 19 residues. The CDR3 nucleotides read TGTGCCAGCAGTTGGCCCCGGACAGGCGATGAAGAAGGCACAGATACGCAGTATTTT. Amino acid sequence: CASSWPRTGDEEGTDTQYF.

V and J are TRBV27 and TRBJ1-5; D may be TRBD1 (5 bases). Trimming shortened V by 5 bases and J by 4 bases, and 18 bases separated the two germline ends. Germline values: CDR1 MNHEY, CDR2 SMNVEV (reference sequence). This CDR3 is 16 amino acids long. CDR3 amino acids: CASSPLRGRENQPQHF. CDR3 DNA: TGTGCCAGCAGTCCTCTGAGGGGACGGGAGAATCAGCCCCAGCATTTT.

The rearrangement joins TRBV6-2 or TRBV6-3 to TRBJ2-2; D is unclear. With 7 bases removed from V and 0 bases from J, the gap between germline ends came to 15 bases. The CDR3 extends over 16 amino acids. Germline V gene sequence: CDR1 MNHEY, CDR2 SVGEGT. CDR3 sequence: CASTPLRTANTGELFF. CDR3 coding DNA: TGTGCCAGCACCCCCCTCAGGACCGCGAACACCGGGGAGCTGTTTTTT.

DNA for the CDR3: TGTGCCAGTAGTATCGCGGGGACCAAAAACATTCAGTACTTC. It codes for CASSIAGTKNIQYF. The chain couples TRBV19 to TRBJ2-4; D perhaps matches TRBD2 (6 bases). The germline gives CDR1 LNHDA, CDR2 SQIVND (reference sequence). This CDR3 is built from 14 residues. V lost 3 bases to trimming and J lost 2 bases, with 8 bases between them.